These 16 T cell receptor beta chains were sequenced from one sample in a study of vaccination and CD4 T cells after COVID-19 (dated by TCRdb to between 2020 and 2023). No cognate antigen is known for these TCRs. The library was generated by PCR. Instrument used: Illumina iSeq 100. DNA from cultured CD4+ T cells underwent TCR sequencing with the Oncomine TCR Beta short-read assay at the Johns Hopkins FTIC core. The public sequencing data were trimmed at Q25 with fastp and processed into clonotypes with MiXCR by TCRdb, which kept only in-frame beta chains. A single entry per CDR3 protein holds the most common genes and DNA from its merged rows. Recorded for this sample are some 9,000 distinct CDR3 sequences; approximately 34% of them occurred a single time. The leading ten clones occupy around 39% of the sample. Explained via the paper, the treatment or condition label denotes: approximately 9-day PBMC culture with coronavirus spike peptide pools or control peptides (ViraFEST assay). CD4+ T cells from unexposed donors were collected before the COVID-19 pandemic (2011-2018).

Sequencing was performed on CD4+ T cells from blood, cultured in vitro. All receptors come from a human donor in good health.

The chain recombines TRBV7-2 with TRBJ2-5; no reliable D call. The length of the CDR3 is 14 residues. The germline V gene encodes CDR1 SGHTA and CDR2 FQGNSA. The germline V and J ends were trimmed by 5 bases and 1 base, with 11 bases remaining between them. The chain's CDR3 is CASSLEGVQETQYF. The CDR3 DNA follows: TGTGCCAGCAGCCTAGAAGGAGTCCAAGAGACCCAGTACTTC. Full variable domain (remainder filled in from reference TRBV7-2 and TRBJ2-5): GAGVSQSPSNKVTEKGKDVELRCDPISGHTALYWYRQSLGQGLEFLIYFQGNSAPDKSGLPSDRFSAERTGGSVSTLTIQRTQQEDSAVYLCASSLEGVQETQYFGPGTRLLVL.

The CDR3, as DNA: TGTGCCAGCAGCGTAGCGGGACAGCATAATCAGCCCCAGCATTTT. Amino acids: CASSVAGQHNQPQHF. This chain links TRBV9 with TRBJ1-5; the match to TRBD1 covers 7 bases. With 0 bases clipped from V and 4 bases from J, the junction kept 4 bases outside the gene matches. The CDR3 covers 15 residues. Germline CDR1 SGDLS, CDR2 YYNGEE.

This clonotype is medium-sized in the sample. The chain combines TRBV4-2 with TRBJ1-1; D is unresolved. The CDR3 is made up of 14 amino acids. Looked up from germline, CDR1 is LGHNA and CDR2 is YNFKEQ. The V end lost 3 bases, the J end lost 9 bases, and 17 bases lay between the germline ends. CDR3: CASSQTMVIGKAFF. Written as DNA, the CDR3 is TGTGCCAGCAGCCAGACGATGGTAATTGGAAAAGCTTTCTTT.

The chain combines TRBV7-9 with TRBJ1-1, with unresolved D. Germline loops: CDR1 SEHNR, CDR2 FQNEAQ (reference sequence). Trimming removed 5 bases from V and 4 bases from J, with 5 bases in between. This CDR3 region has 11 residues. The CDR3 loop reads CASSHPTEAFF. The DNA of the CDR3 is TGTGCCAGCAGCCATCCCACTGAAGCTTTCTTT.

The chain links TRBV7-2 to TRBJ1-1, with unresolved D. The CDR3 covers 17 residues. Trimming took off 2 bases at V and 1 base at J, with 17 bases between the two ends. Germline CDR1 reads SGHTA; CDR2 reads FQGNSA. CDR3 sequence: CASSLRVQDPGNTEAFF. CDR3 sequence (DNA): TGTGCCAGCAGCTTAAGGGTCCAGGATCCGGGGAACACTGAAGCTTTCTTT.

This clonotype was observed a handful of times. The rearrangement joins TRBV19 to TRBJ1-5; D is perhaps TRBD1 (5 bases). Trimming removed 0 bases from V and 4 bases from J, with 16 bases in between. The CDR3 has 17 amino acids. Per germline, CDR1 LNHDA and CDR2 SQIVND (reference sequence). The CDR3 loop is CASSIEVGAERNQPQHF. The CDR3 region has the DNA TGTGCCAGTAGTATAGAGGTAGGGGCAGAAAGAAATCAGCCCCAGCATTTT.

V is TRBV20-1 and J is TRBJ2-4; TRBD2 matches 10 bases. Germline assignment: CDR1 DFQATT and CDR2 SNEGSKA (reference sequence). The V segment lost 7 bases and the J segment 0 bases; nucleotides outside the gene matches: 9. The length of the CDR3 is 16 residues. The CDR3 DNA is TGCAGTGTGTTTAGCGGGGGGCATATAGCCAAAAACATTCAGTACTTC. Amino acid sequence: CSVFSGGHIAKNIQYF.

This clonotype was seen a few times. This chain uses TRBV4-2 with TRBJ1-5, with unresolved D. This CDR3 contains 14 residues. Trimming left V 2 bases short and J 5 bases short, with 10 bases between. Per germline, CDR1 LGHNA and CDR2 YNFKEQ. CDR3 bases: TGTGCCAGCAGCCAATCGACGGGCCATCAGCCCCAGCATTTT. This gives the protein CASSQSTGHQPQHF.

This rearrangement joins TRBV12-3 or TRBV12-4 to TRBJ1-1, with D possibly being TRBD1 (5 bases). V was trimmed by 6 bases and J by 6 bases, leaving 17 bases between them. There are 14 residues in the CDR3. CDR3 amino acids: CASRPGRGVAEAFF. For the CDR3, the DNA is TGTGCCAGCAGACCGGGACGAGGGGTGGCTGAAGCTTTCTTT.

The genes are TRBV11-3 and TRBJ2-1; TRBD1 aligns across 8 bases. In germline, CDR1 is SGHNT, CDR2 YENEEA. The V segment lost 5 bases and the J segment 10 bases; nucleotides outside the gene matches: 10. The CDR3 length is 14 residues. CDR3 sequence: CASSPRTGFGEQFF. CDR3 nucleotide sequence: TGTGCCAGCAGCCCCAGGACAGGGTTTGGGGAGCAGTTCTTC.

J is TRBJ1-1 and V is TRBV6-5, with D perhaps matching TRBD1 (5 bases). The CDR3 covers 13 residues. The ends were cut back, 4 bases at V and 4 bases at J, with 10 bases in the middle. The germline CDR1 and CDR2 sequences are MNHEY and SVGAGI. The CDR3 region has the DNA TGTGCCAGCAGTTCTGGGGGGGGCACTGAAGCTTTCTTT. Amino acids: CASSSGGGTEAFF.

The V and J genes are TRBV2 and TRBJ1-5; D is ambiguous. The V gene lost 3 bases and the J gene lost 6 bases, with 3 bases spanning the gap. Germline lookup yields CDR1 SNHLY and CDR2 FYNNEI. This CDR3 has 11 residues. CDR3 sequence (DNA): TGTGCCAGCAGTGATGGTCAGCCCCAGCATTTT. Translating it yields CASSDGQPQHF.

The chain has TRBV20-1 and TRBJ2-7, with 9 bases matching TRBD1. J was trimmed by 4 bases and V by 8 bases; bases with no gene match: 15. Germline V gene data show CDR1 as DFQATT and CDR2 as SNEGSKA (reference sequence). This CDR3 has 15 residues. The CDR3 sequence is CSTNNPGQGGYEQYF. The CDR3, as DNA: TGCAGTACAAATAACCCGGGACAGGGTGGTTACGAGCAGTACTTC.

The J gene is TRBJ2-1, the V gene TRBV7-2; the match to TRBD2 covers 12 bases. The V segment lost 4 bases and the J segment 5 bases; nucleotides outside the gene matches: 3. This CDR3 comprises 15 residues. Germline V gene lookup returns CDR1 SGHTA and CDR2 FQGNSA. CDR3 amino acids: CASSSTSGGNNEQFF. The CDR3 region has the DNA TGTGCCAGCAGCTCAACTAGCGGGGGGAACAATGAGCAGTTCTTC.

This clonotype was detected a few times. The chain joins TRBV2 to TRBJ1-6; TRBD1 aligns across 7 bases. Germline CDR1 reads SNHLY; CDR2 reads FYNNEI. With V trimmed by 7 bases and J by 8 bases, 11 bases remained unmatched. This CDR3 spans 15 amino acids. CDR3 loop: CASTPGGQPYSPLHF. CDR3 nucleotide sequence: TGTGCCAGCACCCCAGGGGGACAGCCTTATTCACCCCTCCACTTT. Together with reference TRBV2 and TRBJ1-6, the CDR3 gives the full variable domain: EPEVTQTPSHQVTQMGQEVILRCVPISNHLYFYWYRQILGQKVEFLVSFYNNEISEKSEIFDDQFSVERPDGSNFTLKIRSTKLEDSAMYFCASTPGGQPYSPLHFGNGTRLTVT.

The rearrangement links TRBV9 to TRBJ2-3; 8 bases agree with TRBD1. CDR1 SGDLS and CDR2 YYNGEE come from the germline V gene. With 0 bases clipped from V and 4 bases from J, the junction kept 4 bases outside the gene matches. This CDR3 contains 15 residues. Here the CDR3 DNA reads TGTGCCAGCAGCGTAGTGGACAGGGTTCCAGATACGCAGTATTTT. Its protein product is CASSVVDRVPDTQYF. Drawing the rest from reference TRBV9 and TRBJ2-3, the complete variable domain is DSGVTQTPKHLITATGQRVTLRCSPRSGDLSVYWYQQSLDQGLQFLIQYYNGEERAKGNILERFSAQQFPDLHSELNLSSLELGDSALYFCASSVVDRVPDTQYFGPGTRLTVL.